What follows describes a single T cell receptor beta chain. Its matching antigen is unknown. The data belong to a study of cytomegalovirus exposure and HLA in healthy donors. Points from the study as a whole: With further analysis later on, most CMV-associated TCR beta chains appeared HLA-restricted.

Primers for the PCR totalled 60 Vbeta and 13 Jbeta. Assay: immunoSEQ multiplex PCR; the TCRdb copy retains only in-frame clones and omits some. This table holds some 130,000 clones, around three quarters found once. CDR1 and CDR2 from the germline V gene are SNHLY and FYNNEI. The CDR3 has 14 residues. Trimming cost V 7 bases and J 0 bases, with 10 bases left between them. Material: PBMCs. This chain links TRBV2 with TRBJ1-5; D may be TRBD1 (5 bases). This clonotype originated in a man aged 30 to 45 in good health and CMV-seronegative. CDR3 loop: CASNRFYSNQPQHF. The CDR3 DNA sequence: TGTGCCAGCAACAGGTTTTATAGCAATCAGCCCCAGCATTTT.